This is a list of T cell receptor beta chains from one sample in a study of OX40 agonist ivuxolimab in advanced cancers. Libraries were prepared by immunoSEQ multiplex PCR; TCRdb keeps only in-frame clonotypes and omits some of them. Of 15,000 to 20,000 clones in the sample, about 70% were seen once. The specimen comprised CD4+ or CD8+ T cells sorted from blood, sampled in a trial of the OX40 agonist ivuxolimab. All receptors derive from an adult with an advanced solid tumor such as melanoma, head and neck, liver or kidney cancer. Each CDR3 is given with its conserved first and last residue. D genes are given only for firm matches. Some rows have no size entry. The others give once, few or many, or a class for an expanded clone.

>.|TRBJ1-1|.|TRBV11-1
TGTGCCAGCAGCTTAGAGGGTCGGTTAACTGAAGCTTTCTTT
CASSLEGRLTEAFF
>.|TRBJ2-4|.|TRBV6-5
TGTGCCAGCAGTTACTTTCACGGTCCGAAAAACATTCAGTACTTC
CASSYFHGPKNIQYF
>.|TRBJ2-1|.|TRBV4-1
TGCGCCAGCAGCCGGACTTCCTCCTACAATGAGCAGTTCTTC
CASSRTSSYNEQFF
>TRBD1|TRBJ2-2|.|TRBV28
TGTGCCAGCGGGACAGGGTTTTTGGCGACCGGGGAGCTGTTTTTT
CASGTGFLATGELFF
>.|TRBJ2-7|.|TRBV7-6
TGTGCCAGCAGCCAGGGCCCCGGGCCTTACGAGCAGTACTTC
CASSQGPGPYEQYF
>.|TRBJ2-7|.|TRBV4-2
TGTGCCAGCAGCTTAGAACAGGGTCCCCGCGAGCAGTACTTC
CASSLEQGPREQYF
>TRBD1|TRBJ2-5|.|TRBV19
TGTGCCAGTAGTATAGGGACAGGCCTGGTGGAGACCCAGTACTTC
CASSIGTGLVETQYF
>TRBD2|TRBJ2-2|.|TRBV7-9
TGTGCCAGCAGCACGCATCTAGCGGGAGTTACCGGGGAGCTGTTTTTT
CASSTHLAGVTGELFF
>TRBD2|TRBJ2-1|few|TRBV7-8
TGTGCCAGCAGCCTATCCTCCACTAGCGGGAACTACAATGAGCAGTTCTTC
CASSLSSTSGNYNEQFF
>TRBD2|TRBJ2-1|.|TRBV5-4
TGCGCCAGCAGCCAAGGGCGGGAGCCCTACAATGAGCAGTTCTTC
CASSQGREPYNEQFF
>TRBD2|TRBJ2-7|once|TRBV4-3
TGCGCCAGCAGCCAAGATCAAGCGGGAGCCTCCTACGAGCAGTACTTC
CASSQDQAGASYEQYF
>.|TRBJ1-2|.|TRBV6-5
TGTGCCAGCAGTTACGAGGGGCCACCTTATGGCTACACCTTC
CASSYEGPPYGYTF
>TRBD2|TRBJ2-1|.|TRBV10-2
TGCGCCAGCAGTGTGATAGGGACTAGCTCTGCCTACAATGAGCAGTTCTTC
CASSVIGTSSAYNEQFF
>.|TRBJ2-7|once|TRBV5-1
TGCGCCAGCAGCCCCTGGGGGGTTGACTCCGAGAGCTCCTACGAGCAGTACTTC
CASSPWGVDSESSYEQYF
>.|TRBJ2-1|.|TRBV7-9
TGTGCCAGCAGCCCTCCCTCGGGCTCCTACAATGAGCAGTTCTTC
CASSPPSGSYNEQFF
>.|TRBJ2-7|medium-sized|TRBV28
TGTGCCAGCAGTCTCGATGTGCAGCAGTACTTC
CASSLDVQQYF
>.|TRBJ1-5|few|TRBV28
TGTGCCAGCAGTTTAAATCAGCCCCAGCATTTT
CASSLNQPQHF
>TRBD1|TRBJ2-7|.|TRBV4-3
TGCGCCAGCAGCCAAGGGACAGGCAAAGGGTACGAGCAGTACTTC
CASSQGTGKGYEQYF
>.|TRBJ2-7|.|TRBV29-1
TGCAGCGTTGCCGGGGGGGACAGAGCCTACGAGCAGTACTTC
CSVAGGDRAYEQYF
>TRBD1|TRBJ2-1|.|TRBV27
TGTGCCAGCAGAAGGACAGGGGGAGGAACCTACAATGAGCAGTTCTTC
CASRRTGGGTYNEQFF
>.|TRBJ2-3|few|TRBV5-4
TGTGCCAGCAGCTTGACTCTCCCCGAGGGTACGCAGTATTTT
CASSLTLPEGTQYF